The table lists the clone carrying this T cell receptor (beta chain) with a few counts. These data originate in a study of T cell repertoires in cytomegalovirus infection. Each CDR3 protein gets one entry after TCRdb re-called the reads with MiXCR. The profile shows 230,000 or so distinct CDR3 sequences, about 17% of them singletons. CDR1 is MNHNY and CDR2 is SVGAGI in the germline V gene (reference sequence). There are 14 residues in the CDR3. V was trimmed by 8 bases and J by 0 bases, leaving 13 bases between them. The sample comprised CD8+ T cells from PBMCs. J is TRBJ1-2 and V is TRBV6-6; no firm D call. The receptor's source is a human donor in good health (CMV status not recorded). Some clones in this sample may be carry-over from other donors' samples. In DNA, the CDR3 is TGTGCCAGCGGTGTGGCAGAGACTAACTATGGCTACACCTTC. It translates to CASGVAETNYGYTF.